Shown below are 22 T cell receptor beta chains from a single sample sequenced in a study of blood T cell repertoires in COVID-19. Data came from immunoSEQ multiplex PCR; TCRdb stores just in-frame clones and leaves some out. The data contain 100,000 to 150,000 clones, roughly nine tenths of them seen just once; the ten biggest clones take up roughly 2%. Sequenced sample: peripheral blood. These TCRs come from a man aged 50 to 59 with COVID-19, enrolled during active disease.

The V and J genes are TRBV5-1 and TRBJ2-1; 12 bases are shared with TRBD2. From germline, CDR1 is SGHRS and CDR2 YFSETQ. CDR3 size: 15 residues. Unmatched junction bases numbered 6, after V lost 4 bases and J lost 7 bases. Here the CDR3 DNA reads TGCGCCAGCAGCCGATATGGGACTAGCGGGAATGAGCAGTTCTTC. This sequence encodes CASSRYGTSGNEQFF. The entire variable domain, with the rest obtained from reference TRBV5-1 and TRBJ2-1, is as follows: KAGVTQTPRYLIKTRGQQVTLSCSPISGHRSVSWYQQTPGQGLQFLFEYFSETQRNKGNFPGRFSGRQFSNSRSEMNVSTLELGDSALYLCASSRYGTSGNEQFFGPGTRLTVL.

Note on this clone: The sample has other DNA sequences that encode this CDR3 too. The chain employs TRBV5-1 and TRBJ1-2, with 8 bases identical to TRBD1. V lost 4 bases, J lost 8 bases, and 7 bases stayed unmatched. The CDR3 has 13 amino acids. CDR1 is SGHRS and CDR2 is YFSETQ in the germline V gene. Written as DNA, the CDR3 is TGCGCCAGCAGCCTTGGACAGGGTATAGGCTACACCTTC. This translates into CASSLGQGIGYTF.

CDR3 protein: CASTPYGGIANIQYF. The CDR3 bases are TGTGCCAGTACCCCGTACGGGGGGATCGCAAACATTCAGTACTTC. V usage is TRBV19 and J usage is TRBJ2-4; 7 bases agree with TRBD2. Germline V gene data show CDR1 as LNHDA and CDR2 as SQIVND (reference sequence). Trimming cost V 7 bases and J 6 bases; bases outside gene matches: 12. This CDR3 spans 15 amino acids.

The chain uses TRBV9 and TRBJ2-7; unclear D gene. From germline, CDR1 is SGDLS and CDR2 YYNGEE. Trimming removed 0 bases at V and 3 bases at J, with 13 bases between. CDR3 length equals 15 residues. CDR3 sequence reads: CASSVGVSAYYEQYF. The CDR3 DNA sequence: TGTGCCAGCAGCGTAGGTGTCAGCGCCTACTACGAGCAGTACTTC.

This clone was observed once. The CDR3 nucleotides are TGTGCCAGCAGTTCCCGTAGAGAGGGACTAGCTGAAGAGCAGTTCTTC. As protein: CASSSRREGLAEEQFF. The chain couples TRBV28 to TRBJ2-1; 9 bases fit TRBD2. The ends lost 4 bases at V and 10 bases at J; junction bases unmatched: 14. The length of the CDR3 is 16 residues. CDR1 MDHEN and CDR2 SYDVKM come from the germline V gene.

This clone was counted a single time. DNA of the CDR3: TGTGCCACCCGATCGGGACAGGAGGGCCCCTATGGCTACACCTTC. Amino acid sequence: CATRSGQEGPYGYTF. The V call is TRBV10-3, the J call TRBJ1-2; 8 bases align to TRBD1. In germline, CDR1 is ENHRY, CDR2 SYGVKD. V trimming: 10 bases; J trimming: 4 bases; junction bases outside the gene matches: 14. The length of the CDR3 is 15 residues.

The chain carries TRBV30 and TRBJ1-1; D might be TRBD1 (5 bases). CDR3 length equals 15 residues. The germline gives CDR1 GTSNPN, CDR2 SVGIG (reference sequence). With 3 bases removed from V and 2 bases from J, the gap between germline ends came to 16 bases. CDR3 sequence: CAWSGTPGQNTEAFF. DNA for the CDR3: TGTGCCTGGAGCGGTACCCCAGGACAAAACACTGAAGCTTTCTTT.

V gene TRBV4-1 combines with J gene TRBJ2-2; TRBD2 is a possible D gene (6 bases). The CDR3 is 15 amino acids. The germline V gene has CDR1 MGHRA and CDR2 YSYEKL. Trimming pared 4 bases from V and 2 bases from J, leaving 11 bases between. The CDR3, as DNA: TGCGCCAGCAGCCGCCAGGGACTTAACACCGGGGAGCTGTTTTTT. Translated: CASSRQGLNTGELFF.

The genes are TRBV30 and TRBJ2-3; 9 positions match TRBD2. Per germline, CDR1 GTSNPN and CDR2 SVGIG (reference sequence). The CDR3 length is 15 residues. J was trimmed by 7 bases and V by 0 bases; bases with no gene match: 8. The CDR3 loop is CAWSVLAGSQNTQYF. Written as DNA, the CDR3 is TGTGCCTGGAGTGTACTAGCGGGCAGTCAAAATACGCAGTATTTT.

The rearrangement joins TRBV28 to TRBJ2-7; 7 bases line up with TRBD2. Germline V CDR1 and CDR2: MDHEN, SYDVKM. CDR3 length: 14 residues. J was trimmed by 3 bases and V by 3 bases; bases with no gene match: 5. CDR3 amino acids: CASSLPSGVYEQYF. The CDR3 DNA reads TGTGCCAGCAGTTTGCCTAGCGGAGTCTACGAGCAGTACTTC.

The chain is built from TRBV13 and TRBJ1-4, with unresolved D. Per the germline V gene, CDR1 is PRHDT and CDR2 is FYEKMQ (reference sequence). The CDR3 extends over 13 amino acids. V was shortened by 1 base and J by 10 bases, with 10 bases between the two germline ends. The CDR3 DNA is TGTGCCAGCAGCTTAGAAGGGAGTGGAAAACTGTTTTTT. It translates to CASSLEGSGKLFF.

V is TRBV27 and J is TRBJ1-2; D is undetermined. The CDR3 loop spans 14 amino acids. The germline CDR1 and CDR2 sequences are MNHEY and SMNVEV (reference sequence). The V end lost 2 bases, the J end lost 4 bases, and 11 bases lay between the germline ends. CDR3 region: CASSLVRGGYGYTF. The CDR3 DNA is TGTGCCAGCAGTTTAGTTCGAGGAGGCTATGGCTACACCTTC.

J is TRBJ2-5 and V is TRBV7-3; TRBD2 matches at 11 bases. V dropped 3 bases and J dropped 4; count of bases not matched to a gene: 1. Germline CDR1 reads SGHTA; CDR2 reads FQGTGA. The CDR3 is 14 residues long. The CDR3 sequence is CASSFSGRVETQYF. In DNA form, the CDR3 reads TGTGCCAGCAGCTTTAGCGGGAGGGTAGAGACCCAGTACTTC.

V and J are TRBV3-1 (or the pseudogene TRBV3-2) and TRBJ2-7; D might be TRBD1 (6 bases). CDR1 is LGHDT, CDR2 YNNKEL, per germline (reference sequence). The germline V and J ends were trimmed by 0 bases and 4 bases, with 10 bases remaining between them. The CDR3 runs to 14 residues. The DNA for the CDR3 is TGTGCCAGCAGCCAAGATCGGCAGGGGTACGAGCAGTACTTC. Its translation: CASSQDRQGYEQYF.

This sequence joins TRBV3-1 (or the pseudogene TRBV3-2) and TRBJ2-5, with 12 nucleotides matching TRBD2. The CDR3 extends over 17 amino acids. J was trimmed by 7 bases and V by 0 bases; bases with no gene match: 9. Germline-derived CDR1 and CDR2 are LGHDT and YNNKEL (reference sequence). The CDR3 protein is CASSQDWTSGKGVTQYF. CDR3 bases: TGTGCCAGCAGCCAAGATTGGACTAGCGGGAAAGGCGTGACCCAGTACTTC.

This clone was seen once. The V and J genes are TRBV6-5 and TRBJ1-4; 9 bases line up with TRBD1. This CDR3 comprises 15 residues. In germline, CDR1 is MNHEY, CDR2 SVGAGI. The V gene end was trimmed by 6 bases and the J gene end by 8 bases; junction bases not matched to a gene: 10. Here the CDR3 reads CASRGPGQGKEKLFF. CDR3 sequence (DNA): TGTGCCAGCAGGGGGCCGGGACAGGGAAAGGAAAAACTGTTTTTT.

The rearrangement joins TRBV11-1 to TRBJ2-6; D call uncertain. V was trimmed by 5 bases and J by 1 base, leaving 9 bases between them. CDR3 size: 15 residues. Germline values: CDR1 SGHAT, CDR2 FQDESV (reference sequence). CDR3 in DNA: TGTGCCAGCAGCCTCGGGTTGTCTGGGGCCAACGTCCTGACTTTC. Its protein product is CASSLGLSGANVLTF. Drawing the rest from reference TRBV11-1 and TRBJ2-6, the complete variable domain is EAEVAQSPRYKITEKSQAVAFWCDPISGHATLYWYRQILGQGPELLVQFQDESVVDDSQLPKDRFSAERLKGVDSTLKIQPAELGDSAMYLCASSLGLSGANVLTFGAGSRLTVL.

This rearrangement joins TRBV21-1 to TRBJ2-2; the table's D call, TRBD2, was not checked against the DNA. TRBV21-1 is given as a pseudogene. This CDR3 is built from 16 residues. CDR3 DNA sequence: TGTGCCAGCAGCAAATACCTAGCGGGAGTTCACGGGGAGCTGTTTTTT. Its protein is CASSKYLAGVHGELFF.

J is TRBJ2-2 and V is TRBV28; possible D gene TRBD2, 5 bases. Trimming shortened V by 6 bases and J by 6 bases, and 14 bases separated the two germline ends. CDR1 is MDHEN and CDR2 is SYDVKM in the germline V gene. The CDR3 loop spans 14 amino acids. The CDR3 here is CASSSPDYAGELFF. The CDR3 DNA reads TGTGCCAGCAGCTCTCCTGACTATGCCGGGGAGCTGTTTTTT.

The chain combines TRBV3-1 (or the pseudogene TRBV3-2) with TRBJ1-2, with TRBD1 as a possible D gene (6 bases). V was shortened by 0 bases and J by 4 bases, with 12 bases between the two germline ends. The CDR3 extends over 15 amino acids. Germline CDR1 reads LGHDT; CDR2 reads YNNKEL (reference sequence). The CDR3 nucleotides read TGTGCCAGCAGCCAAGATTCCGGACAGTTCTATGGCTACACCTTC. This translates into CASSQDSGQFYGYTF.

The chain couples TRBV2 to TRBJ2-7; D gene ambiguous. The CDR3 is 14 residues long. Per germline, CDR1 SNHLY and CDR2 FYNNEI. V was cut by 4 bases and J by 3 bases, with 13 bases left in between. For the CDR3, the DNA is TGTGCCAGCAGTGGAGTACCCGCCGACTACGAGCAGTACGTC. This sequence encodes CASSGVPADYEQYV.

CDR3 amino acids: CASSLGGLNTEAFF. The CDR3 coding sequence is TGTGCCAGCAGCTTAGGCGGTCTGAACACTGAAGCTTTCTTT. The genes are TRBV13 and TRBJ1-1, with D hard to call. This CDR3 is built from 14 residues. Per germline, CDR1 PRHDT and CDR2 FYEKMQ (reference sequence). The germline V and J ends were trimmed by 0 bases and 0 bases, with 5 bases remaining between them.